These 32 T cell receptor beta chains were all obtained from the same sample, sequenced in a study of T cells in Graves' hyperthyroidism and ophthalmopathy. Using RNA transcripts as the source, TCR beta CDR3 regions were amplified. Primed by the HTBI set, a first-round RT-PCR was run on the TCR CDR3. TCRdb reanalysed the multiplex PCR reads using MiXCR and keeps one entry per CDR3 protein. The sample consists of about 98,000 distinct CDR3 sequences, roughly 37% of them appearing once. Material: peripheral blood or thyroid tissue (not recorded which). These receptors all stem from a woman aged 30 to 39 with Graves' hyperthyroidism.

This clonotype came up many times. The chain carries TRBV27 and TRBJ2-2; TRBD2 agrees at 10 bases. Germline V gene sequence: CDR1 MNHEY, CDR2 SMNVEV (reference sequence). CDR3 size: 15 residues. V lost 7 bases, J lost 3 bases, and 5 bases stayed unmatched. CDR3: CASTRAGGHTGELFF. The DNA for the CDR3 is TGTGCCAGCACCCGAGCGGGAGGGCACACCGGGGAGCTGTTTTTT.

On this clonotype itself: At one of its ends the junction is not consistent with the germline gene, which may arise from a read error. The chain employs TRBV5-1 and TRBJ1-1; weak D call: TRBD1 (5 bases). Germline V gives CDR1 SGHRS, CDR2 YFSETQ. The CDR3 runs to 13 residues. CDR3 amino acids: CASSSTVNTEASF. CDR3 coding DNA: TGCGCCAGCAGCTCGACAGTGAACACTGAAGCTTCCTTT.

This clonotype showed up many times. V is TRBV10-3 and J is TRBJ2-2; a possible D gene is TRBD2 (7 bases). V dropped 2 bases and J dropped 4 bases, with 17 bases sitting between them. CDR1 and CDR2 from the germline V gene are ENHRY and SYGVKD. The CDR3 covers 17 residues. In nucleotides, the CDR3 is TGTGCCATCAGTGAGCCGGGGGCGGGAGAGATCACCGGGGAGCTGTTTTTT. It specifies CAISEPGAGEITGELFF.

This clonotype is labeled as medium-sized. The J gene is TRBJ1-2, the V gene TRBV9, with 9 bases fitting TRBD1. Germline CDR1 SGDLS, CDR2 YYNGEE. V lost 3 bases, J lost 3 bases, and 12 bases stayed unmatched. The CDR3 runs 17 residues. The CDR3 DNA reads TGTGCCAGCAGCGGAGATGGGACAGGGTGGAAGGACTATGGCTACACCTTC. It specifies CASSGDGTGWKDYGYTF.

The CDR3 sequence: CASSRRDSMNEKLFF. DNA for the CDR3: TGTGCCAGCAGTCGCCGGGACAGCATGAATGAAAAACTGTTTTTT. This chain joins TRBV2 and TRBJ1-4; 7 positions agree with TRBD1. The length of the CDR3 is 15 residues. After removal of 5 bases from V and 5 bases from J, the junction contained 8 bases not matched to a gene. From germline, CDR1 is SNHLY and CDR2 FYNNEI.

The chain couples TRBV6-1 to TRBJ1-2; D may be TRBD1 (5 bases). V dropped 6 bases and J dropped 8 bases, with 19 bases sitting between them. Germline V gene lookup returns CDR1 MNHNS and CDR2 SASEGT. CDR3 size: 14 residues. CDR3 loop: CASRDRGVSGGYTF. CDR3 DNA sequence: TGTGCCAGCAGAGATCGGGGGGTGTCGGGCGGCTACACCTTC.

This clonotype occurred a few times. The chain carries TRBV28 and TRBJ2-2, with 11 bases matching TRBD2. V was clipped by 6 bases and J by 0 bases; unmatched bases: 12. Germline-derived CDR1 and CDR2 are MDHEN and SYDVKM. This CDR3 spans 19 amino acids. The CDR3 spells CASRISGRETLANTGELFF. Written as DNA, the CDR3 is TGTGCCAGCAGAATTAGCGGGAGGGAAACTCTTGCGAACACCGGGGAGCTGTTTTTT. Drawing the rest from reference TRBV28 and TRBJ2-2, the complete variable domain is DVKVTQSSRYLVKRTGEKVFLECVQDMDHENMFWYRQDPGLGLRLIYFSYDVKMKEKGDIPEGYSVSREKKERFSLILESASTNQTSMYLCASRISGRETLANTGELFFGEGSRLTVL.

This clonotype was observed a few times. The junction does not match germline at one end; this may be a read error. This chain connects TRBV10-3 to TRBJ2-7, with 7 bases that match TRBD2. The CDR3 is 17 residues long. Germline V gene sequence: CDR1 ENHRY, CDR2 SYGVKD. DNA of the CDR3: TGTGCCACCAGTGATCCCGGACTTCAGGGAGGGCCCCACGAGCAGTACTTC. This translates into CATSDPGLQGGPHEQYF.

The gene calls are TRBV5-1 and TRBJ2-5, with 7 bases matching TRBD2. Trimming took 1 base from V and 5 from J; bases not matched to a gene: 8. Germline V CDR1 and CDR2: SGHRS, YFSETQ. CDR3 length equals 15 residues. CDR3 residues: CASSLLAGDLETQYF. CDR3 DNA sequence: TGCGCCAGCAGCTTGTTGGCGGGGGACCTCGAGACCCAGTACTTC.

This clonotype was picked up many times. The V and J genes are TRBV14 and TRBJ2-7; D is uncertain. Trimming removed 3 bases at V and 5 bases at J, with 8 bases between. The CDR3 totals 12 residues. CDR1 is SGHDN, CDR2 FVKESK, per germline. For the CDR3, the DNA is TGTGCCAGCAGCCACTGGTTGGACGAGCAGTACTTC. Translation gives CASSHWLDEQYF.

Concerning this clonotype itself: A read error may explain this, as a much larger clone is one base away. This chain uses TRBV15 with TRBJ2-3; 10 nucleotides align to TRBD1. This CDR3 region has 16 residues. Germline CDR1 is LNHNV and CDR2 is YYDKDF (reference sequence). This CDR3 is CATSSGQGVGTDMQYF. The DNA for the CDR3 is TGTGCCACCAGCAGTGGACAGGGGGTTGGCACAGATATGCAGTATTTT.

There are many counts of this clonotype. The chain has TRBV5-1 and TRBJ1-1, with D perhaps TRBD1 (6 bases). Germline V gene lookup returns CDR1 SGHRS and CDR2 YFSETQ. The CDR3 covers 14 residues. Trimming stripped 4 bases from V and 4 bases from J, with 14 bases between. The chain's CDR3 is CASSRTYRATEAFF. In nucleotides, the CDR3 is TGCGCCAGCAGCAGAACCTACAGGGCCACTGAAGCTTTCTTT.

In this sample, this clonotype turned up many times. J is TRBJ1-3 and V is TRBV24-1, with a weak D call TRBD1 (6 bases). V was shortened by 2 bases and J by 2 bases, with 12 bases between the two germline ends. Per germline, CDR1 KGHDR and CDR2 SFDVKD. The CDR3 spans 16 residues. The CDR3 DNA reads TGTGCCACCAGTGATTCTAGCGGGGGGCCTGGAAACACCATATATTTT. It codes for CATSDSSGGPGNTIYF.

Regarding this clonotype: No conserved phenylalanine or tryptophan ends this CDR3, so it is likely a read error. The DNA is omitted, as the CDR3 cannot be located on it reliably, and the CDR3 follows TCRdb's listing. The chain joins TRBV9 to TRBJ1-3; TRBD1, the table's D call, was not compared with the DNA. Counting both end residues, the CDR3 totals 10 amino acids. Germline V gene lookup returns CDR1 SGDLS and CDR2 YYNGEE. CDR3 in amino acids: CASSVGDRNT.

This clonotype was observed at least ten times. V is TRBV13 and J is TRBJ2-7, with 10 bases fitting TRBD2. Trimming cost V 4 bases and J 1 base; bases outside gene matches: 4. In germline, CDR1 is PRHDT, CDR2 FYEKMQ (reference sequence). There are 15 residues in the CDR3. CDR3 coding DNA: TGTGCCAGCAGCTCCTGGACTAGCGGATCCTACGAGCAGTACTTC. Residues: CASSSWTSGSYEQYF.

With respect to this clonotype: Germline is not matched at one junction end, which may reflect a read error. V is TRBV7-4 and J is TRBJ1-5, with 7 positions matching TRBD1. Germline values: CDR1 SGHVT, CDR2 SQSDAQ. The CDR3 is 17 residues long. The CDR3 loop reads CASSLGWGAGGNQPRHF. The CDR3 bases are TGTGCCAGCAGCTTAGGCTGGGGGGCAGGGGGTAATCAGCCCCGGCATTTT.

In its sample, this clonotype was seen many times. V usage is TRBV7-9 and J usage is TRBJ2-7; 12 bases are a match to TRBD1. Germline V gene sequence: CDR1 SEHNR, CDR2 FQNEAQ (reference sequence). The V gene end was trimmed by 7 bases and the J gene end by 9 bases; junction bases not matched to a gene: 10. This CDR3 comprises 14 residues. This CDR3 is CASTPGQGASVQYF. For the CDR3, the DNA is TGTGCCAGCACCCCGGGACAGGGGGCGAGCGTGCAGTACTTC. Full variable domain (remainder filled in from reference TRBV7-9 and TRBJ2-7): DTGVSQNPRHKITKRGQNVTFRCDPISEHNRLYWYRQTLGQGPEFLTYFQNEAQLEKSRLLSDRFSAERPKGSFSTLEIQRTEQGDSAMYLCASTPGQGASVQYFGPGTRLTVT.

There are many counts of this clonotype. This chain uses TRBV20-1 with TRBJ2-7; possibly TRBD2 for D (5 bases). Trimming removed 1 base at V and 3 bases at J, with 10 bases between. The CDR3 is 13 residues long. Germline V CDR1 and CDR2: DFQATT, SNEGSKA (reference sequence). CDR3 region: CSARGGRNYEQYF. The CDR3 DNA reads as TGCAGTGCTAGAGGCGGGCGGAACTACGAGCAGTACTTC.

V usage is TRBV15 and J usage is TRBJ2-3, with D hard to call. The CDR3 contains 15 residues. CDR1 LNHNV and CDR2 YYDKDF come from the germline V gene (reference sequence). V lost 10 bases to trimming and J lost 2 bases, with 19 bases between them. The CDR3 coding sequence is TGTGCCAGCACGGACCGGACGAGCTCCACAGATACGCAGTATTTT. It encodes CASTDRTSSTDTQYF.

This rearrangement joins TRBV5-5 to TRBJ1-2; D gene unclear. This CDR3 spans 10 amino acids. CDR1 is SGHKS and CDR2 is YYEKEE in the germline V gene (reference sequence). With 1 base removed from V and 8 bases from J, the gap between germline ends came to 3 bases. The CDR3 DNA sequence: TGTGCCAGCAGCTTGACGGGCTACACCTTC. Protein sequence: CASSLTGYTF.

The CDR3 DNA is TGTGCCAGTAGTACCGGACTAGCGGGCACTTACCTGGCTGGCACAGATACGCAGTATTTT. It translates to CASSTGLAGTYLAGTDTQYF. The chain employs TRBV19 and TRBJ2-3; 11 bases are shared with TRBD2. The germline gives CDR1 LNHDA, CDR2 SQIVND (reference sequence). The trim removed 4 bases at V and 1 base at J, leaving 16 bases unmatched. CDR3 size: 20 residues.

This chain connects TRBV5-6 to TRBJ2-7; TRBD2 matches 8 bases. The V and J ends lost 4 bases and 1 base, in that order; junction bases with no gene match: 16. Germline V gene sequence: CDR1 SGHDT, CDR2 YYEEEE. This CDR3 has 18 amino acids. In DNA, the CDR3 is TGTGCCAGCAGCGGGCACCTCCTTCCCGCGGGAGGTTCCTACGAGCAGTACTTC. Protein product: CASSGHLLPAGGSYEQYF.

This chain joins TRBV20-1 and TRBJ2-5; no definite D call. The CDR3 loop spans 11 amino acids. Between the trimmed V and J ends, which lost 6 bases and 5 bases, there was a span of 10 bases. Germline V gene data show CDR1 as DFQATT and CDR2 as SNEGSKA (reference sequence). The CDR3 DNA reads as TGCAGTGCAACTTTAAGTGAGACCCAGTACTTC. Its protein is CSATLSETQYF.

As concerns this clonotype: One junction end does not reproduce the germline sequence, and a read error may be involved. This chain connects TRBV28 to TRBJ2-7; 7 bases fit TRBD2. The CDR3 covers 14 residues. CDR1 is MDHEN and CDR2 is SYDVKM in the germline V gene. In DNA, the CDR3 is TGTGCCAGCAGTTTGGGGGGGAGCTCCTACGAGCAGCACTTC. It is translated as CASSLGGSSYEQHF.

This clonotype has at least ten counts. The chain carries TRBV9 and TRBJ2-2; D tentatively fits TRBD1 or TRBD2 (5 bases each). The CDR3 length is 15 residues. From germline, CDR1 is SGDLS and CDR2 YYNGEE. Trimming shortened V by 0 bases and J by 7 bases, and 13 bases separated the two germline ends. For the CDR3, the DNA is TGTGCCAGCAGCGTAGGGGGGACGAGGGTCGGGGAGCTGTTTTTT. Translating it yields CASSVGGTRVGELFF.

The sample holds many counts of this clonotype. J is TRBJ1-1 and V is TRBV6-5; D is unresolved. CDR3 length: 11 residues. With 9 bases removed from V and 1 base from J, the gap between germline ends came to 6 bases. Germline V gene data show CDR1 as MNHEY and CDR2 as SVGAGI. The CDR3: CASAGNTEAFF. The CDR3 nucleotides are TGTGCCAGTGCCGGGAACACTGAAGCTTTCTTT.

This clonotype appeared a few times. The chain combines TRBV9 with TRBJ1-3; D possibly corresponds to TRBD1 (5 bases). This CDR3 spans 12 amino acids. V lost 4 bases, J lost 10 bases, and 12 bases lay in between. Germline-derived CDR1 and CDR2 are SGDLS and YYNGEE. In DNA, the CDR3 is TGTGCCAGCAGCTTATTGGGGGAGACCATATATTTT. Protein product: CASSLLGETIYF.

This clonotype appeared many times. The chain carries TRBV4-1 and TRBJ1-1; possible D gene TRBD1, 5 bases. CDR1 is MGHRA, CDR2 YSYEKL, per germline. The CDR3 is made up of 13 amino acids. The germline V and J ends were trimmed by 2 bases and 9 bases, with 13 bases remaining between them. The CDR3: CASSQRTGRQAFF. The CDR3 DNA follows: TGCGCCAGCAGCCAACGTACGGGGCGGCAAGCTTTCTTT.

This clonotype was found many times. This chain links TRBV20-1 with TRBJ1-1; D is unclear. The length of the CDR3 is 14 residues. The germline CDR1 and CDR2 sequences are DFQATT and SNEGSKA (reference sequence). V shed 1 base and J shed 0 bases, with 9 bases lying between them. The CDR3 DNA sequence: TGCAGTGCTAGAGTGGCGGTTATGAACACTGAAGCTTTCTTT. This translates into CSARVAVMNTEAFF.

This clonotype occurred many times. CDR3 in amino acids: CASSSPGQGTGELFF. CDR3 nucleotides: TGTGCCAGCAGTTCTCCGGGACAGGGTACCGGGGAGCTGTTTTTT. The V call is TRBV2, the J call TRBJ2-2; 9 bases are a match to TRBD1. This CDR3 comprises 15 residues. Germline V gene data show CDR1 as SNHLY and CDR2 as FYNNEI. With 5 bases clipped from V and 5 bases from J, the junction kept 6 bases outside the gene matches.

The chain carries TRBV20-1 and TRBJ2-7, with 8 bases lining up with TRBD2. V dropped 0 bases and J dropped 3; count of bases not matched to a gene: 16. Germline-derived CDR1 and CDR2 are DFQATT and SNEGSKA (reference sequence). CDR3 length: 18 amino acids. CDR3 region: CSAREGWAGGLMRYEQYF. Written as DNA, the CDR3 is TGCAGTGCTAGAGAAGGCTGGGCGGGAGGACTGATGCGCTACGAGCAGTACTTC.

The sample holds one count of this clonotype. The chain uses TRBV19 and TRBJ1-2, with 7 bases lining up with TRBD1. Germline V gene sequence: CDR1 LNHDA, CDR2 SQIVND (reference sequence). The J segment lost 7 bases and the V segment lost 9 bases, leaving 8 bases of the junction unmatched. The CDR3 runs to 12 residues. The CDR3 spells CASNDRVFGYTF. The CDR3 region has the DNA TGTGCCAGCAACGACAGGGTATTTGGCTACACCTTC. The complete variable domain, with remaining parts taken from reference TRBV19 and TRBJ1-2, reads DGGITQSPKYLFRKEGQNVTLSCEQNLNHDAMYWYRQDPGQGLRLIYYSQIVNDFQKGDIAEGYSVSREKKESFPLTVTSAQKNPTAFYLCASNDRVFGYTFGSGTRLTVV.